This entry describes one T cell receptor beta chain. The sample belongs to a study of CD8 T cells in Susac syndrome. Trimming stripped 0 bases from V and 4 bases from J, with 10 bases between. The CDR3 is 14 amino acids. Germline CDR1 SGHDT, CDR2 YYEEEE. Random hexamers served to reverse transcribe roughly 0.5 to 1 ug RNA. TCRdb itself ran the immunoSEQ multiplex PCR reads through MiXCR, one entry per CDR3 protein. The sample consists of 250,000 to 300,000 distinct CDR3 sequences, 75% to 85% of them appearing once. This sequence joins TRBV5-6 and TRBJ1-1, with D unclear. Material: CD8+ T cells from PBMCs. The origin of this receptor is a human donor with multiple sclerosis. The CDR3 region is CASSLGPPRTEAFF. The CDR3 DNA reads as TGTGCCAGCAGCTTGGGCCCGCCCCGCACTGAAGCTTTCTTT.